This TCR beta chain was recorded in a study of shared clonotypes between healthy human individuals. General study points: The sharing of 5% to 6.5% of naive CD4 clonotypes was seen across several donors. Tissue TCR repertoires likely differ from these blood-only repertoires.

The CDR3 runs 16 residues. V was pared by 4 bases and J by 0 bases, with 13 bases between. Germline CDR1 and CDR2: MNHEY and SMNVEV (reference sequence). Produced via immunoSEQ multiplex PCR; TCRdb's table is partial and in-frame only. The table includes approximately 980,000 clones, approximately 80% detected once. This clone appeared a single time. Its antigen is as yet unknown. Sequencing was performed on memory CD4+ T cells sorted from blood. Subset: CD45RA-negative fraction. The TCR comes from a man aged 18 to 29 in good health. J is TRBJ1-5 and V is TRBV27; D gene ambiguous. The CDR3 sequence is CASSSGPPGSNQPQHF. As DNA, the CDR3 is TGTGCCAGCAGTTCCGGACCGCCGGGTAGCAATCAGCCCCAGCATTTT.